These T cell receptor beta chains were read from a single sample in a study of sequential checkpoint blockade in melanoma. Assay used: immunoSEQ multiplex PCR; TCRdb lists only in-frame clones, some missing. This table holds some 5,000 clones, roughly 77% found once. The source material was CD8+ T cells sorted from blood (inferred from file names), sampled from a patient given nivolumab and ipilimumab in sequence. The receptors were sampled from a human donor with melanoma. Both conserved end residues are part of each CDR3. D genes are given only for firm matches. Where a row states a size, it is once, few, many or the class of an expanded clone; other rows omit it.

CDR3 protein: CASSEHRTTGELFF; CDR3 DNA: TGTGCCAGCAGTGAACACAGGACCACCGGGGAGCTGTTTTTT; J gene: TRBJ2-2; clone size: .; D gene: .; V gene: TRBV25-1
CDR3 protein: CASSVTATNEKLFF; CDR3 DNA: TGTGCCAGCAGCGTGACTGCAACTAATGAAAAACTGTTTTTT; J gene: TRBJ1-4; clone size: medium-sized; D gene: .; V gene: TRBV7-9
CDR3 protein: CASSQDPAGGLGTQYF; CDR3 DNA: TGCGCCAGCAGCCAAGATCCCGCGGGGGGGCTTGGGACCCAGTACTTC; J gene: TRBJ2-5; clone size: .; D gene: TRBD2; V gene: TRBV4-1
CDR3 protein: CASSLDSPARTDTQYF; CDR3 DNA: TGCGCCAGCAGCCTTGACTCCCCAGCACGCACAGATACGCAGTATTTT; J gene: TRBJ2-3; clone size: .; D gene: .; V gene: TRBV5-1
CDR3 protein: CATSTDLAGGIGGKNIQYF; CDR3 DNA: TGTGCCACCAGCACCGACCTAGCGGGAGGAATTGGTGGCAAAAACATTCAGTACTTC; J gene: TRBJ2-4; clone size: few; D gene: TRBD2; V gene: TRBV15
CDR3 protein: CASSLGGTEPQHF; CDR3 DNA: TGTGCCAGCAGCTTGGGGGGTACGGAGCCCCAGCATTTT; J gene: TRBJ1-5; clone size: .; D gene: .; V gene: TRBV11-1
CDR3 protein: CASLNSGDNENNEQFF; CDR3 DNA: TGTGCCAGCCTAAATTCCGGGGACAATGAGAACAATGAGCAGTTCTTC; J gene: TRBJ2-1; clone size: .; D gene: .; V gene: TRBV5-8
CDR3 protein: CASSFSERGGDNEQFF; CDR3 DNA: TGCGCCAGCAGCTTCAGTGAGCGGGGGGGAGACAATGAGCAGTTCTTC; J gene: TRBJ2-1; clone size: .; D gene: TRBD2; V gene: TRBV5-1
CDR3 protein: CASSTPGQGEGSPLHF; CDR3 DNA: TGTGCCAGTAGTACTCCAGGACAGGGAGAGGGTTCACCCCTCCACTTT; J gene: TRBJ1-6; clone size: .; D gene: TRBD1; V gene: TRBV19
CDR3 protein: CASSLLGQSYEQYF; CDR3 DNA: TGTGCCAGCAGTTTATTGGGACAGTCCTACGAGCAGTACTTC; J gene: TRBJ2-7; clone size: few; D gene: TRBD1; V gene: TRBV27
CDR3 protein: CASSVLSSGDEQYF; CDR3 DNA: TGTGCCAGCAGCGTCCTGTCTAGCGGGGACGAGCAGTACTTC; J gene: TRBJ2-7; clone size: few; D gene: TRBD2; V gene: TRBV9
CDR3 protein: CASSRLAGATGELFF; CDR3 DNA: TGTGCCAGCAGTCGACTAGCGGGGGCGACCGGGGAGCTGTTTTTT; J gene: TRBJ2-2; clone size: .; D gene: TRBD2; V gene: TRBV25-1
CDR3 protein: CASGPGGGQSYNEQFF; CDR3 DNA: TGTGCCAGCGGCCCCGGAGGTGGACAGTCCTACAATGAGCAGTTCTTC; J gene: TRBJ2-1; clone size: .; D gene: .; V gene: TRBV28
CDR3 protein: CASSPRAPPYEQYF; CDR3 DNA: TGTGCCAGCAGCCCGCGAGCCCCACCCTACGAGCAGTACTTC; J gene: TRBJ2-7; clone size: .; D gene: .; V gene: TRBV6-5
CDR3 protein: CASIGDRGLNEQYF; CDR3 DNA: TGTGCCAGCATCGGGGACAGGGGGCTCAACGAGCAGTACTTC; J gene: TRBJ2-7; clone size: .; D gene: TRBD1; V gene: TRBV2
CDR3 protein: CASSAGQAGYEQYF; CDR3 DNA: TGTGCCAGCAGCGCAGGACAGGCGGGCTACGAGCAGTACTTC; J gene: TRBJ2-7; clone size: .; D gene: TRBD1; V gene: TRBV9
CDR3 protein: CASSDPAVSPLHF; CDR3 DNA: TGTGCCAGCAGTGACCCCGCGGTTTCACCCCTCCACTTT; J gene: TRBJ1-6; clone size: .; D gene: .; V gene: TRBV2
CDR3 protein: CASGAGDGTQETQYF; CDR3 DNA: TGTGCCAGCGGGGCCGGGGATGGGACACAAGAGACCCAGTACTTC; J gene: TRBJ2-5; clone size: .; D gene: .; V gene: TRBV9
CDR3 protein: CASSFPGRGAVGYTF; CDR3 DNA: TGTGCCAGCAGCTTTCCCGGGAGGGGGGCTGTCGGCTACACCTTC; J gene: TRBJ1-2; clone size: .; D gene: .; V gene: TRBV2
CDR3 protein: CASSLNSGVTGELFF; CDR3 DNA: TGTGCCAGCAGCTTGAACAGCGGGGTGACCGGGGAGCTGTTTTTT; J gene: TRBJ2-2; clone size: .; D gene: TRBD2; V gene: TRBV5-6
CDR3 protein: CASSESLGGRLANQPQHF; CDR3 DNA: TGTGCCAGCAGTGAATCCCTGGGGGGGCGGCTTGCCAATCAGCCCCAGCATTTT; J gene: TRBJ1-5; clone size: .; D gene: .; V gene: TRBV2
CDR3 protein: CASSLVPSSGNTIYF; CDR3 DNA: TGTGCTAGCAGCTTAGTCCCGAGCTCTGGAAACACCATATATTTT; J gene: TRBJ1-3; clone size: .; D gene: .; V gene: TRBV7-7
CDR3 protein: CASSDREGATNTGELFF; CDR3 DNA: TGTGCCAGCAGCGACCGAGAAGGGGCCACGAACACCGGGGAGCTGTTTTTT; J gene: TRBJ2-2; clone size: .; D gene: .; V gene: TRBV9
CDR3 protein: CASSSRGLAGYNEQFF; CDR3 DNA: TGTGCCAGCAGCTCCCGCGGACTAGCGGGGTACAATGAGCAGTTCTTC; J gene: TRBJ2-1; clone size: .; D gene: TRBD2; V gene: TRBV7-9
CDR3 protein: CASSLERVDYYEQYF; CDR3 DNA: TGTGCCAGCAGCTTAGAGAGGGTAGATTACTACGAGCAGTACTTC; J gene: TRBJ2-7; clone size: .; D gene: .; V gene: TRBV7-6
CDR3 protein: CASSAHPGELFF; CDR3 DNA: TGTGCCAGCAGCGCCCATCCCGGGGAGCTGTTTTTT; J gene: TRBJ2-2; clone size: .; D gene: .; V gene: TRBV9
CDR3 protein: CASSLHSGRADNEQFF; CDR3 DNA: TGTGCCAGCAGCCTCCATAGCGGGAGGGCCGACAATGAGCAGTTCTTC; J gene: TRBJ2-1; clone size: .; D gene: TRBD2; V gene: TRBV5-5
CDR3 protein: CASSPPGQGFEKLFF; CDR3 DNA: TGTGCCAGCTCACCGCCGGGACAGGGGTTTGAAAAACTGTTTTTT; J gene: TRBJ1-4; clone size: .; D gene: TRBD1; V gene: TRBV18
CDR3 protein: CASSSGQVTEQFF; CDR3 DNA: TGTGCCAGCAGTTCTGGCCAAGTCACAGAGCAGTTCTTC; J gene: TRBJ2-1; clone size: .; D gene: .; V gene: TRBV7-3
CDR3 protein: CASSTPHGGNHAIYGYTF; CDR3 DNA: TGTGCCAGTAGTACCCCCCACGGGGGGAACCACGCGATCTATGGCTACACCTTC; J gene: TRBJ1-2; clone size: .; D gene: .; V gene: TRBV19
CDR3 protein: CAISEPGEPNYGYTF; CDR3 DNA: TGTGCCATCAGTGAGCCCGGAGAACCTAACTATGGCTACACCTTC; J gene: TRBJ1-2; clone size: once; D gene: .; V gene: TRBV10-3
CDR3 protein: CASSILGQGVSNEQFF; CDR3 DNA: TGTGCCAGTAGTATATTGGGGCAGGGGGTCTCCAATGAGCAGTTCTTC; J gene: TRBJ2-1; clone size: .; D gene: TRBD1; V gene: TRBV19
CDR3 protein: CASSVTGFSDNEQFF; CDR3 DNA: TGTGCCAGCAGCGTGACAGGGTTTTCCGACAATGAGCAGTTCTTC; J gene: TRBJ2-1; clone size: .; D gene: TRBD1; V gene: TRBV13
CDR3 protein: CASSVNPSATNRVEQFF; CDR3 DNA: TGTGCCAGCAGCGTCAACCCTAGCGCTACAAACCGGGTTGAGCAGTTCTTC; J gene: TRBJ2-1; clone size: once; D gene: .; V gene: TRBV27
CDR3 protein: CASSQGSPSYEQYF; CDR3 DNA: TGTGCCAGCAGCCAGGGGTCTCCCTCCTACGAGCAGTACTTC; J gene: TRBJ2-7; clone size: .; D gene: .; V gene: TRBV6-5
CDR3 protein: CASSIRVGQLSYEQYF; CDR3 DNA: TGTGCCAGTAGTATAAGGGTCGGACAGTTATCCTACGAGCAGTACTTC; J gene: TRBJ2-7; clone size: .; D gene: .; V gene: TRBV19
CDR3 protein: CASSLRTGLGWAEAFF; CDR3 DNA: TGTGCCAGCAGTTTAAGGACAGGCCTCGGGTGGGCTGAAGCTTTCTTT; J gene: TRBJ1-1; clone size: once; D gene: TRBD1; V gene: TRBV28
CDR3 protein: CASSTSWSSYEQYF; CDR3 DNA: TGTGCCAGCAGCACTAGCTGGAGCTCCTACGAGCAGTACTTC; J gene: TRBJ2-7; clone size: .; D gene: .; V gene: TRBV27
CDR3 protein: CASSSKGLAGGRDTQYF; CDR3 DNA: TGTGCCAGCAGCTCAAAGGGACTAGCGGGAGGACGAGATACGCAGTATTTT; J gene: TRBJ2-3; clone size: .; D gene: TRBD2; V gene: TRBV7-9
CDR3 protein: CASSEVLSPGEQYF; CDR3 DNA: TGTGCCAGCAGTGAGGTCCTTTCCCCCGGCGAGCAGTACTTC; J gene: TRBJ2-7; clone size: .; D gene: .; V gene: TRBV25-1